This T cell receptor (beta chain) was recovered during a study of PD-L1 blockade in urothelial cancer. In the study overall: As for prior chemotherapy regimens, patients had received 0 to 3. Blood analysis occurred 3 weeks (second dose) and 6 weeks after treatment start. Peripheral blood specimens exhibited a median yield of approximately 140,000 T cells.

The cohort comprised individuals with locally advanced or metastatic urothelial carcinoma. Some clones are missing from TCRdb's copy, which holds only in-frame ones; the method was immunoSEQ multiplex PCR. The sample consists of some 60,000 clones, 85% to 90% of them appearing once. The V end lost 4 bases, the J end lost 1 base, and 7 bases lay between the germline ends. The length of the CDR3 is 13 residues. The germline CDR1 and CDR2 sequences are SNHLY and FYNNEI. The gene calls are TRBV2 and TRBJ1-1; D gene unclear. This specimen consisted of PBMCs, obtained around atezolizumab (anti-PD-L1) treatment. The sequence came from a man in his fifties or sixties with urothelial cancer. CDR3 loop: CASSAGRNTEAFF. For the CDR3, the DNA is TGTGCCAGCAGTGCTGGGAGGAACACTGAAGCTTTCTTT.